These 23 T cell receptor beta chains were sequenced from one sample in a study of T cell responses to AZD1222 COVID-19 vaccine. Libraries were prepared by immunoSEQ multiplex PCR; TCRdb keeps only in-frame clonotypes and omits some of them. Of over 85,000 clones detected, 87% appear once; the ten largest clones hold around 3%. This specimen was peripheral blood, taken on day 0 of AZD1222 vaccination. The receptors here all came from an adult in good health.

Turning to this clone: In the same sample, other DNA sequences code for this CDR3. V is TRBV29-1 and J is TRBJ1-5, with a possible D match to TRBD1 (5 bases). In germline, CDR1 is SQVTM, CDR2 ANQGSEA. V was trimmed by 4 bases and J by 5 bases, leaving 12 bases between them. CDR3 length: 13 residues. CDR3 bases: TGCAGCGTTGTAGGCGGGGCGGATCAGCCCCAGCATTTT. Protein: CSVVGGADQPQHF.

This chain uses TRBV19 with TRBJ1-1; no clear D. V was clipped by 10 bases and J by 4 bases, with 16 bases between them. Germline V gene sequence: CDR1 LNHDA, CDR2 SQIVND (reference sequence). This CDR3 has 13 residues. The CDR3 bases are TGTGCCACTTCATTTGGCCGGGGCACTGAAGCTTTCTTT. This gives the protein CATSFGRGTEAFF.

The V call is TRBV19, the J call TRBJ2-2; TRBD2 matches 10 bases. The V gene's germline CDR1 is LNHDA and CDR2 SQIVND (reference sequence). This CDR3 has 15 residues. Trimming removed 4 bases from V and 5 bases from J; junction bases left unmatched: 4. CDR3 sequence: CASSTASGGTGELFF. The CDR3 coding sequence is TGTGCCAGTAGTACTGCTAGCGGGGGAACCGGGGAGCTGTTTTTT.

V is TRBV6-2 or TRBV6-3 and J is TRBJ1-5; TRBD1 matches 11 bases. Losses at the gene ends were 2 bases for V and 5 bases for J; bases not matched to a gene: 2. This CDR3 contains 15 residues. CDR1 and CDR2 from the germline V gene are MNHEY and SVGEGT. CDR3 protein: CASSYKGQGDQPQHF. The CDR3 coding sequence is TGTGCCAGCAGTTACAAGGGACAGGGGGATCAGCCCCAGCATTTT.

CDR3 amino acids: CASAQGEGYTF. The CDR3 bases are TGTGCCAGCGCCCAGGGAGAGGGCTACACCTTC. This chain links TRBV7-9 with TRBJ1-2, with a weak D call TRBD1 (5 bases). Germline CDR1 and CDR2: SEHNR and FQNEAQ (reference sequence). Deletions cut 8 bases from V and 8 bases from J, with 12 bases between. The CDR3 is 11 amino acids.

About this clone: Other DNA sequences in this specimen translate into the identical CDR3. The V and J genes are TRBV28 and TRBJ1-5; a weak D match, TRBD1 (5 bases). Per the germline V gene, CDR1 is MDHEN and CDR2 is SYDVKM. V was clipped by 6 bases and J by 4 bases, with 16 bases between them. The CDR3 is 15 amino acids. This CDR3 is CASSLDSTRNQPQHF. The CDR3 DNA follows: TGTGCCAGCAGCCTCGACAGTACTCGTAATCAGCCCCAGCATTTT.

The chain recombines TRBV28 with TRBJ1-4, with TRBD1 matching over 7 bases. This CDR3 has 18 amino acids. Germline CDR1 is MDHEN and CDR2 is SYDVKM. The J segment lost 3 bases and the V segment lost 3 bases, leaving 13 bases of the junction unmatched. This chain's CDR3 is CASSFLWTGKVANEKLFF. For the CDR3, the DNA is TGTGCCAGCAGTTTCCTATGGACAGGCAAAGTCGCTAATGAAAAACTGTTTTTT. Variable domain in full (rest from reference TRBV28 and TRBJ1-4): DVKVTQSSRYLVKRTGEKVFLECVQDMDHENMFWYRQDPGLGLRLIYFSYDVKMKEKGDIPEGYSVSREKKERFSLILESASTNQTSMYLCASSFLWTGKVANEKLFFGSGTQLSVL.

For the CDR3, the DNA is TGTGCCAGCAGCTTAGTCGAGGGTGGCCCCACTGAAGCTTTCTTT. Amino acid sequence: CASSLVEGGPTEAFF. The V gene is TRBV7-2, the J gene TRBJ1-1, with D unclear. Trimming cost V 1 base and J 4 bases, with 13 bases left between them. The CDR3 runs 15 residues. Germline V gene data show CDR1 as SGHTA and CDR2 as FQGNSA.

This clone was found once. The chain uses TRBV10-1 and TRBJ2-3; TRBD1 matches at 8 bases. Per germline, CDR1 WNHNN and CDR2 SYGVQD (reference sequence). The J segment lost 5 bases and the V segment lost 8 bases, leaving 12 bases of the junction unmatched. There are 15 residues in the CDR3. The CDR3 DNA sequence: TGCGCCAGCTCTTCCCTGGGACAGGCGGGAGATACGCAGTATTTT. This sequence encodes CASSSLGQAGDTQYF.

The rearrangement joins TRBV7-2 to TRBJ1-3; maybe TRBD1 (6 bases). Germline V gene data show CDR1 as SGHTA and CDR2 as FQGNSA. This CDR3 contains 14 residues. Trimming left V 4 bases short and J 3 bases short, with 10 bases between. CDR3 sequence reads: CASSSQGIGNTIYF. CDR3 nucleotide sequence: TGTGCCAGCAGCTCACAGGGTATTGGAAACACCATATATTTT.

This rearrangement joins TRBV28 to TRBJ2-5, with D perhaps TRBD2 (7 bases). In germline, CDR1 is MDHEN, CDR2 SYDVKM. V was trimmed by 5 bases and J by 5 bases, leaving 18 bases between them. The CDR3 is made up of 15 amino acids. In DNA form, the CDR3 reads TGTGCCAGCAGTCCGGGCGGCGGGGGCGAGGAGACCCAGTACTTC. Encoded protein: CASSPGGGGEETQYF.

The chain couples TRBV10-1 to TRBJ1-1; D not resolved. Germline-derived CDR1 and CDR2 are WNHNN and SYGVQD (reference sequence). V was pared by 5 bases and J by 3 bases, with 13 bases between. The CDR3 sequence is 14 residues long. The CDR3 nucleotides are TGCGCCAGCAGTCAGGCGTCCGGAGACACTGAAGCTTTCTTT. Protein sequence: CASSQASGDTEAFF.

The chain is built from TRBV2 and TRBJ1-6; 9 bases match TRBD1. The CDR3 is 15 residues long. CDR1 and CDR2 from the germline V gene are SNHLY and FYNNEI. J lost 7 bases, V lost 8 bases, and 9 bases had no gene match. Here the CDR3 reads CASATKGTGNSPLHF. The CDR3 bases are TGTGCCAGCGCCACTAAAGGGACAGGGAATTCACCCCTCCACTTT. The full variable domain, completed using reference TRBV2 and TRBJ1-6, is EPEVTQTPSHQVTQMGQEVILRCVPISNHLYFYWYRQILGQKVEFLVSFYNNEISEKSEIFDDQFSVERPDGSNFTLKIRSTKLEDSAMYFCASATKGTGNSPLHFGNGTRLTVT.

This chain uses TRBV4-2 with TRBJ1-1; D may be TRBD1 (6 bases). The ends were cut back, 0 bases at V and 4 bases at J, with 12 bases in the middle. Germline CDR1 and CDR2: LGHNA and YNFKEQ. The CDR3 contains 15 residues. The CDR3 coding sequence is TGTGCCAGCAGCCAAGAGGGGTTAGGGGGCACTGAAGCTTTCTTT. This sequence encodes CASSQEGLGGTEAFF.

V usage is TRBV10-3 and J usage is TRBJ2-3; D call uncertain. Germline lookup yields CDR1 ENHRY and CDR2 SYGVKD. This CDR3 contains 12 residues. Trimming stripped 10 bases from V and 0 bases from J, with 8 bases between. CDR3 protein: CATGPSTDTQYF. The CDR3 nucleotides read TGTGCCACCGGTCCTAGCACAGATACGCAGTATTTT.

The CDR3 region has the DNA TGTGCCAGCAGCCAAGTGGCGTTTGGGGGAGGGCTTGTCACAGATACGCAGTATTTT. This translates into CASSQVAFGGGLVTDTQYF. This sequence joins TRBV3-1 (or the pseudogene TRBV3-2) and TRBJ2-3, with TRBD2 matching 7 bases. The J segment lost 2 bases and the V segment lost 1 base, leaving 15 bases of the junction unmatched. CDR3 size: 19 residues. Germline lookup yields CDR1 LGHDT and CDR2 YNNKEL (reference sequence).

This clone occurred a few times. This sequence joins TRBV5-6 and TRBJ1-2; 12 bases map to TRBD1. V lost 7 bases, J lost 4 bases, and 11 bases stayed unmatched. Germline CDR1 is SGHDT and CDR2 is YYEEEE. CDR3 size: 16 residues. This CDR3 is CASWGQGAVGGYGYTF. The CDR3 region has the DNA TGTGCCAGCTGGGGACAGGGGGCGGTCGGTGGCTATGGCTACACCTTC.

V usage is TRBV6-5 and J usage is TRBJ1-3; a possible D gene is TRBD1 (5 bases). V lost 6 bases, J lost 0 bases, and 9 bases lay in between. This CDR3 has 14 residues. The germline V gene has CDR1 MNHEY and CDR2 SVGAGI. As DNA, the CDR3 is TGTGCCAGCAGGGACACTGGCTCTGGAAACACCATATATTTT. Translation: CASRDTGSGNTIYF.

The V gene is TRBV7-9, the J gene TRBJ1-1; 10 bases match TRBD1. Germline-derived CDR1 and CDR2 are SEHNR and FQNEAQ (reference sequence). V was clipped by 4 bases and J by 0 bases; unmatched bases: 5. The CDR3 loop spans 16 amino acids. CDR3 in amino acids: CASSSGDRGVNTEAFF. The DNA for the CDR3 is TGTGCCAGCAGCTCCGGGGACAGGGGAGTGAACACTGAAGCTTTCTTT.

J is TRBJ2-5 and V is TRBV7-2; 9 nucleotides match TRBD2. V lost 5 bases, J lost 1 base, and 2 bases stayed unmatched. Per germline, CDR1 SGHTA and CDR2 FQGNSA. There are 14 residues in the CDR3. Here the CDR3 DNA reads TGTGCCAGCAGCCGCGGGGGGGCCCAAGAGACCCAGTACTTC. It codes for CASSRGGAQETQYF. Drawing the rest from reference TRBV7-2 and TRBJ2-5, the complete variable domain is GAGVSQSPSNKVTEKGKDVELRCDPISGHTALYWYRQSLGQGLEFLIYFQGNSAPDKSGLPSDRFSAERTGGSVSTLTIQRTQQEDSAVYLCASSRGGAQETQYFGPGTRLLVL.

The V and J genes are TRBV19 and TRBJ2-3, with D tentatively TRBD2 (6 bases). V lost 3 bases to trimming and J lost 3 bases, with 13 bases between them. CDR3 length equals 15 residues. CDR1 and CDR2 (germline): LNHDA, SQIVND (reference sequence). CDR3 in amino acids: CASSIRGSWTDTQYF. CDR3 coding DNA: TGTGCCAGTAGTATCCGGGGGAGTTGGACAGATACGCAGTATTTT.

This clone was seen once. The gene calls are TRBV2 and TRBJ1-5, with unresolved D. Trimming stripped 4 bases from V and 0 bases from J, with 10 bases between. The CDR3 runs to 15 residues. CDR1 is SNHLY, CDR2 FYNNEI, per germline. CDR3 sequence reads: CASSGEAYSNQPQHF. In DNA form, the CDR3 reads TGTGCCAGCAGTGGTGAAGCTTATAGCAATCAGCCCCAGCATTTT.

The V and J genes are TRBV7-9 and TRBJ2-1; 10 positions agree with TRBD2. Germline CDR1 is SEHNR and CDR2 is FQNEAQ (reference sequence). The CDR3 consists of 12 residues. V shed 5 bases, J shed 15 bases, and the junction held 7 bases outside the gene matches. CDR3 sequence: CASSPDSGGWFF. The CDR3 DNA sequence: TGTGCCAGCAGCCCAGATAGCGGGGGGTGGTTCTTC. The full variable domain, its missing parts supplied by reference TRBV7-9 and TRBJ2-1, is DTGVSQNPRHKITKRGQNVTFRCDPISEHNRLYWYRQTLGQGPEFLTYFQNEAQLEKSRLLSDRFSAERPKGSFSTLEIQRTEQGDSAMYLCASSPDSGGWFFGPGTRLTVL.